Reported below is one T cell receptor (beta chain). What antigen it recognizes has not been identified. The sample holds no much larger clone one base away, and base qualities are not on file. In Seattle, one collaborating source enrolled patients while the infection was active and tracked those patients longitudinally over the course of disease. The collaborating institutions used their own protocols to collect whole blood in K2EDTA tubes. Collaborator samples were shipped for TCRbeta analysis as frozen whole blood, isolated PBMCs, or DNA extracted from either sample type. Sequences MDHEN (CDR1) and SYDVKM (CDR2) are obtained from the germline V gene. The CDR3, cysteine through phenylalanine, is 15 amino acids long. The CDR3 DNA has 45 bases and is translated from base 1. V is pared back by 3 bases and J by 0 bases, with 9 bases lying between the germline termini. TCRbeta CDR3 regions were amplified from genomic DNA using the immunoSEQ Assay, a bias-controlled multiplex PCR. From the authors' description of their analysis: Within the assay, amplification of reference gene primers was used to estimate how many nucleated cells each sample contained. To quantify the absolute abundance of each unique TCRbeta CDR3 rearrangement, sequence reads were collapsed and filtered. For each sample, productive Simpson clonality was calculated by taking the square root of Simpson's diversity index across productive rearrangements. TCRdb carries this immuneACCESS record with in-frame sequences only. Its versions omit some clonotypes, under half of them owing to an unresolved V gene in the studies checked, with the rest unexplained. The V and J calls and clone size were taken over from that table, and D and trimming were inferred from the DNA. The sample profile shows 85,000 to 130,000 clones; 76% of them were found once. 5% to 8% of the sample is held by the ten biggest clonotypes.

The record originates from a study of blood T cell repertoires in COVID-19 (TCRdb year 2020). General notes on the study: The collaborator samples originated in the United States, Italy and Spain and spanned the acute and convalescent phases of COVID-19. Sample metadata almost always included a de-identified subject ID, COVID-19 status, age in years and sex. Samples were obtained from the ongoing ImmuneRACE study (first 160 participants) and from some 1,200 subjects provided by 6 global collaborators. The prospective study material was composed of cDNA or gDNA derived from T cells, B-cell-depleted T cells, or PBMCs. The dataset comprised deeply sampled blood TCRbeta repertoires from subjects exposed to, actively infected with, or recovered from COVID-19. Where available, HLA class I and class II types were taken from metadata supplied by the sample provider and were not determined by assay-based typing. The repertoires were released in a freely available public database intended as a resource for research on the immune response to SARS-CoV-2.

Broad study findings and their caveats: Clinical and demographic metadata were provided uncurated, with the amount varying by source and participant.

The chain couples TRBV28 to TRBJ2-4; no D segment can be confidently identified. Source material: peripheral blood. The TCR sequence derives from a man aged 80 or over with COVID-19, enrolled during active disease. CDR3 region: CASSFGTVAKNIQYF. The DNA sequence is TGTGCCAGCAGTTTTGGTACGGTAGCCAAAAACATTCAGTACTTC.